The next 27 T cell receptor beta chains were all read from a single sample in a study of blood T cell repertoires in COVID-19. Sequencing used immunoSEQ multiplex PCR; TCRdb keeps in-frame clones, though not all of them. Of 150,000 to 200,000 clones in the sample, around 85% were seen once. The sequencing sample was made of peripheral blood. All receptors derive from a woman aged 60-70 years with COVID-19, enrolled during active disease.

The rearrangement uses TRBV24-1 and TRBJ1-4; 7 positions agree with TRBD1. The CDR3 has 15 amino acids. Per germline, CDR1 KGHDR and CDR2 SFDVKD. The junction had 3 bases not matched to a gene; V was cut back by 2 bases and J by 4 bases. The CDR3: CATSDSTGLNEKLFF. CDR3 DNA: TGTGCCACCAGTGATTCGACAGGGCTTAATGAAAAACTGTTTTTT.

The chain employs TRBV11-2 and TRBJ1-4, with D possibly matching TRBD1 (6 bases). V was trimmed by 5 bases and J by 8 bases, leaving 12 bases between them. Looked up from germline, CDR1 is SGHAT and CDR2 is FQNNGV. CDR3 length equals 13 residues. The CDR3 spells CASSEQGDEKLFF. The CDR3 DNA is TGTGCCAGCAGCGAACAGGGTGACGAAAAACTGTTTTTT.

This clone was recorded only once. This chain joins TRBV6-5 and TRBJ2-7; 9 nucleotides align to TRBD1. Losses at the gene ends were 5 bases for V and 3 bases for J; bases not matched to a gene: 8. The CDR3 extends over 15 amino acids. Germline CDR1 reads MNHEY; CDR2 reads SVGAGI. Written as DNA, the CDR3 is TGTGCCAGCAGTACATACAGGGGGCGCATCTACGAGCAGTACTTC. It encodes CASSTYRGRIYEQYF.

This chain uses TRBV9 with TRBJ2-7; D is possibly TRBD1 (5 bases). This CDR3 is built from 14 residues. Germline loops: CDR1 SGDLS, CDR2 YYNGEE. With 0 bases removed from V and 0 bases from J, the gap between germline ends came to 7 bases. CDR3 nucleotides: TGTGCCAGCAGCGTAGATGGGGCCTCCTACGAGCAGTACTTC. Its translation: CASSVDGASYEQYF.

This chain uses TRBV30 with TRBJ1-5; a weak D match, TRBD1 (5 bases). CDR3 size: 13 residues. Trimming removed 4 bases at V and 3 bases at J, with 10 bases between. The germline gives CDR1 GTSNPN, CDR2 SVGIG (reference sequence). DNA for the CDR3: TGTGCCTGGACCGACAGTTACAATCAGCCCCAGCATTTT. This gives the protein CAWTDSYNQPQHF. Looking up the rest from reference TRBV30 and TRBJ1-5 gives the full variable domain: SQTIHQWPATLVQPVGSPLSLECTVEGTSNPNLYWYRQAAGRGLQLLFYSVGIGQISSEVPQNLSASRPQDRQFILSSKKLLLSDSGFYLCAWTDSYNQPQHFGDGTRLSIL.

The rearrangement uses TRBV4-2 and TRBJ2-2, with TRBD2 matching over 16 bases. There are 18 residues in the CDR3. Germline V gives CDR1 LGHNA, CDR2 YNFKEQ. With V trimmed by 4 bases and J by 0 bases, 2 bases remained unmatched. The CDR3 reads CASSPGTSGRANTGELFF. CDR3 bases: TGTGCCAGCAGCCCTGGGACTAGCGGGAGGGCGAACACCGGGGAGCTGTTTTTT.

In its sample, this clone was seen once. The CDR3 DNA sequence: TGCAGTGCTAGTTTACTAGCGGGAGATGCAGATACGCAGTATTTT. Amino acids: CSASLLAGDADTQYF. The genes are TRBV20-1 and TRBJ2-3, with 11 bases identical to TRBD2. In germline, CDR1 is DFQATT, CDR2 SNEGSKA (reference sequence). CDR3 length equals 15 residues. V was clipped by 3 bases and J by 4 bases; unmatched bases: 6.

The chain has TRBV11-2 and TRBJ2-7; D might be TRBD2 (6 bases). V was trimmed by 3 bases and J by 3 bases, leaving 9 bases between them. The CDR3 is 13 amino acids. In germline, CDR1 is SGHAT, CDR2 FQNNGV. The CDR3 protein is CASSFPAGYEQYF. The CDR3 nucleotides read TGTGCCAGCAGCTTCCCAGCGGGCTACGAGCAGTACTTC.

The chain joins TRBV27 to TRBJ1-2; 9 nucleotides line up with TRBD1. The trim removed 6 bases at V and 3 bases at J, leaving 8 bases unmatched. The CDR3 runs 15 residues. The V gene's germline CDR1 is MNHEY and CDR2 SMNVEV (reference sequence). CDR3 loop: CASREPGTGHYGYTF. Here the CDR3 DNA reads TGTGCCAGCAGAGAACCCGGGACAGGGCACTATGGCTACACCTTC.

This clone was seen only a few times. The CDR3 DNA reads as TGTGCCAGCAGTTACTCGAGAGAACCCTACGACGAGCAGTACTTC. As protein: CASSYSREPYDEQYF. The chain recombines TRBV6-2 or TRBV6-3 with TRBJ2-7, with no clear D. The germline V and J ends were trimmed by 0 bases and 5 bases, with 14 bases remaining between them. The CDR3 length is 15 residues. From germline, CDR1 is MNHEY and CDR2 SVGEGT.

The rearrangement links TRBV28 to TRBJ1-2; D is possibly TRBD1 (5 bases). This CDR3 region has 13 residues. Trimming shortened V by 3 bases and J by 8 bases, and 13 bases separated the two germline ends. CDR1 and CDR2 from the germline V gene are MDHEN and SYDVKM. CDR3 sequence (DNA): TGTGCCAGCAGTTTTGGAGGGGCGCGGGGCTACACCTTC. Its protein product is CASSFGGARGYTF.

This chain uses TRBV18 with TRBJ2-7; D perhaps matches TRBD1 (6 bases). Germline CDR1 KGHSH, CDR2 LQKENI. The CDR3 length is 15 residues. The V end lost 5 bases, the J end lost 4 bases, and 18 bases lay between the germline ends. CDR3 sequence (DNA): TGTGCCAGCTCATCCCGGGACACGGGCAAATACGAGCAGTACTTC. Encoded protein: CASSSRDTGKYEQYF.

This clone was detected only a few times. The V and J genes are TRBV7-2 and TRBJ1-1, with 11 bases identical to TRBD1. Losses at the gene ends were 3 bases for V and 8 bases for J; bases not matched to a gene: 5. The CDR3 loop spans 14 amino acids. Germline lookup yields CDR1 SGHTA and CDR2 FQGNSA. In nucleotides, the CDR3 is TGTGCCAGCAGCTTCCGGGACAGGGGGACAGAAGCTTTCTTT. Its translation: CASSFRDRGTEAFF.

The rearrangement links TRBV28 to TRBJ1-5; 9 bases are a match to TRBD1. Per germline, CDR1 MDHEN and CDR2 SYDVKM. The V and J ends lost 6 bases and 1 base, in that order; junction bases with no gene match: 7. The CDR3 has 16 residues. CDR3 sequence (DNA): TGTGCCAGCAGGCCACAGGGGGCAGGGAGCAATCAGCCCCAGCATTTT. As protein: CASRPQGAGSNQPQHF.

This chain joins TRBV29-1 and TRBJ1-1; 8 bases align to TRBD1. J gave up 7 bases and V 7 bases, and 11 bases lay outside the gene matches. The CDR3 runs to 13 residues. The germline V gene encodes CDR1 SQVTM and CDR2 ANQGSEA. The CDR3 coding sequence is TGCAGCGCTAAACGACAGGGGACGGATGAAGCTTTCTTT. It codes for CSAKRQGTDEAFF.

The rearrangement links TRBV9 to TRBJ2-1; the match to TRBD1 covers 7 bases. The germline V gene has CDR1 SGDLS and CDR2 YYNGEE. J lost 9 bases, V lost 7 bases, and 7 bases had no gene match. The CDR3 totals 12 residues. This CDR3 is CASGVQGVEQFF. The CDR3 nucleotides read TGTGCCAGCGGTGTGCAGGGGGTTGAGCAGTTCTTC.

V and J are TRBV12-3 or TRBV12-4 and TRBJ2-7; maybe TRBD1 (6 bases). V shed 5 bases and J shed 4 bases, with 9 bases lying between them. This CDR3 is 12 amino acids long. CDR3 loop: CASSPRGYEQYF. DNA of the CDR3: TGTGCCAGCAGTCCAAGGGGGTACGAGCAGTACTTC.

The CDR3 bases are TGTGCCTGGAGTGTAGGTCGGGGAACGGGCAATCAGCCCCAGCATTTT. Protein sequence: CAWSVGRGTGNQPQHF. The chain is built from TRBV30 and TRBJ1-5; D ambiguous. The CDR3 sequence is 16 residues long. The ends were cut back, 0 bases at V and 2 bases at J, with 14 bases in the middle. CDR1 is GTSNPN and CDR2 is SVGIG in the germline V gene (reference sequence).

This clone was counted only a few times. V and J are TRBV28 and TRBJ1-1, with a tentative D call TRBD1 (6 bases). CDR3 size: 13 residues. The germline V and J ends were trimmed by 5 bases and 4 bases, with 11 bases remaining between them. CDR1 is MDHEN and CDR2 is SYDVKM in the germline V gene. The CDR3, as DNA: TGTGCCAGCAGTCAGACAGGCTTCACTGAAGCTTTCTTT. Its translation: CASSQTGFTEAFF.

The V call is TRBV2, the J call TRBJ1-2; no clear D. CDR3 size: 13 residues. Germline CDR1 SNHLY, CDR2 FYNNEI. Trimming stripped 5 bases from V and 8 bases from J, with 15 bases between. The CDR3 loop reads CASSSSTFGGYTF. The CDR3 DNA reads as TGTGCCAGCAGTTCTTCCACTTTCGGGGGCTACACCTTC.

V is TRBV27 and J is TRBJ2-5; 7 bases align to TRBD1. V lost 6 bases and J lost 3; bases outside the gene matches: 10. Germline CDR1 and CDR2: MNHEY and SMNVEV (reference sequence). The CDR3 spans 15 residues. CDR3 loop: CASRDRLLREETQYF. The CDR3 DNA reads TGTGCCAGCAGGGACAGGCTGCTTAGGGAAGAGACCCAGTACTTC.

The chain combines TRBV28 with TRBJ2-5; the D gene is possibly TRBD2 (5 bases). CDR1 is MDHEN, CDR2 SYDVKM, per germline. The V end lost 2 bases, the J end lost 4 bases, and 8 bases lay between the germline ends. The CDR3 spans 13 residues. The CDR3: CASSLIARETQYF. As DNA, the CDR3 is TGTGCCAGCAGTTTAATAGCGAGAGAGACCCAGTACTTC. Combining the CDR3 with reference TRBV28 and TRBJ2-5 gives the whole variable domain DVKVTQSSRYLVKRTGEKVFLECVQDMDHENMFWYRQDPGLGLRLIYFSYDVKMKEKGDIPEGYSVSREKKERFSLILESASTNQTSMYLCASSLIARETQYFGPGTRLLVL.

This chain connects TRBV5-1 to TRBJ2-7, with D perhaps TRBD2 (6 bases). The V end lost 0 bases, the J end lost 2 bases, and 12 bases lay between the germline ends. Per germline, CDR1 SGHRS and CDR2 YFSETQ. The CDR3 length is 15 residues. In DNA form, the CDR3 reads TGCGCCAGCAGCTTGGGTCGCGGGACCACCTACGAGCAGTACTTC. Translation: CASSLGRGTTYEQYF. The variable domain in full, with the rest retrieved from reference TRBV5-1 and TRBJ2-7, is KAGVTQTPRYLIKTRGQQVTLSCSPISGHRSVSWYQQTPGQGLQFLFEYFSETQRNKGNFPGRFSGRQFSNSRSEMNVSTLELGDSALYLCASSLGRGTTYEQYFGPGTRLTVT.

CDR3 coding DNA: TGTGCCAGCAGCCCTAGATGGGTACTTCACGAGCAGTACTTC. Its protein product is CASSPRWVLHEQYF. This chain connects TRBV11-2 to TRBJ2-7; no clear D. CDR1 SGHAT and CDR2 FQNNGV come from the germline V gene. This CDR3 comprises 14 residues. Trimming shortened V by 5 bases and J by 5 bases, and 16 bases separated the two germline ends.

This chain connects TRBV19 to TRBJ2-1; D might be TRBD1 (7 bases). Germline V CDR1 and CDR2: LNHDA, SQIVND (reference sequence). This CDR3 has 14 amino acids. V was trimmed by 11 bases and J by 5 bases, leaving 19 bases between them. Written as DNA, the CDR3 is TGTGCCTCCGGCGGGGACAGCAATAACAATGAGCAGTTCTTC. Translated, it gives CASGGDSNNNEQFF.

For this clone: Other DNA sequences in the same sample also yield this CDR3. The J gene is TRBJ1-1, the V gene TRBV7-9, with unresolved D. Per the germline V gene, CDR1 is SEHNR and CDR2 is FQNEAQ (reference sequence). This CDR3 is 13 amino acids long. Trimming removed 5 bases at V and 3 bases at J, with 10 bases between. The CDR3: CASSQRLDTEAFF. CDR3 DNA sequence: TGTGCCAGCAGCCAGCGGTTGGACACTGAAGCTTTCTTT.

The chain recombines TRBV6-2 or TRBV6-3 with TRBJ1-5; 8 nucleotides match TRBD1. The germline V gene encodes CDR1 MNHEY and CDR2 SVGEGT. The CDR3 covers 14 residues. The ends lost 5 bases at V and 7 bases at J; junction bases unmatched: 7. The CDR3 DNA sequence: TGTGCCAGCAGTAACCGACAGGGGCTGCAGCCCCAGCATTTT. Its protein is CASSNRQGLQPQHF.